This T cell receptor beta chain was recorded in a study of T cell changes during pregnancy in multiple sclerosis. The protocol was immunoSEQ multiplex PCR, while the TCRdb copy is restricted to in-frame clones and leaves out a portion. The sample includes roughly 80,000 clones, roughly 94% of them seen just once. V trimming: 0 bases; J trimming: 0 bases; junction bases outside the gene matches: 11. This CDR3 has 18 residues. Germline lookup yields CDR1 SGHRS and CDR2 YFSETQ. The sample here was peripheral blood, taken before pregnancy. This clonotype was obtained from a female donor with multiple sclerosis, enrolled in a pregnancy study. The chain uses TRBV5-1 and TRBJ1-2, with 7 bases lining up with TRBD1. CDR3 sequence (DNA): TGCGCCAGCAGCTTGGCCCCCAGAGGGGGCAAAGCTAACTATGGCTACACCTTC. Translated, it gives CASSLAPRGGKANYGYTF.